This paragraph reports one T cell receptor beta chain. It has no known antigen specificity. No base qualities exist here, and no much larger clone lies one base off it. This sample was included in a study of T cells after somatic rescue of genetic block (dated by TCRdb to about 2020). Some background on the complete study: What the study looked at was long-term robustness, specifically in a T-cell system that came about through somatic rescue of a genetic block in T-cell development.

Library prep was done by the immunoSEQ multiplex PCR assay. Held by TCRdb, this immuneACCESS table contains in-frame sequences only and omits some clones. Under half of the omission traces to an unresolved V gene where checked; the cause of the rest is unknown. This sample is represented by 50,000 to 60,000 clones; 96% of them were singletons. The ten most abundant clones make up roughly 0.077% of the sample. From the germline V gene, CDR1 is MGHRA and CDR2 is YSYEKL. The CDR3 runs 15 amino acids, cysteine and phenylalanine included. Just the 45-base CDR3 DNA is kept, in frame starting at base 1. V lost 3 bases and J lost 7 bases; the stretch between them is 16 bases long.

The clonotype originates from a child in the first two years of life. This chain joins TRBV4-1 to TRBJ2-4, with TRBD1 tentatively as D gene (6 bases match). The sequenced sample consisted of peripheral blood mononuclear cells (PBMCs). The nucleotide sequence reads TGCGCCAGCAGCCACTCGAAGGGGGAGTACAACATTCAGTACTTC. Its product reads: CASSHSKGEYNIQYF.